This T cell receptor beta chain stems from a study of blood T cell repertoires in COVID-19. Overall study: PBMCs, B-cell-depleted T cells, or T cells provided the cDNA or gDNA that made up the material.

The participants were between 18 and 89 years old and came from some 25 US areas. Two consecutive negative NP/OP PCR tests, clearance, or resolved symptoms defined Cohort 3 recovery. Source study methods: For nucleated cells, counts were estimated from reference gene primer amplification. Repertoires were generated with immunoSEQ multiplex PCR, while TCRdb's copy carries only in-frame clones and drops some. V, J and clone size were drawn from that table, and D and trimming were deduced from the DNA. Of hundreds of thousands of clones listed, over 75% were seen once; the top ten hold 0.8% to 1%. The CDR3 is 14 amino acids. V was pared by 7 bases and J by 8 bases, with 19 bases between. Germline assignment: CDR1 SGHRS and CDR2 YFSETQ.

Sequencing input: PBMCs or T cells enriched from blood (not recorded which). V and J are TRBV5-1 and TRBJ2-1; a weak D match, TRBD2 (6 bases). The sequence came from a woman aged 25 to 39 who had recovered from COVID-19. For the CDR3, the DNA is TGCGCCAGCCACCGGGGGAACGTGATCGATGAGCAGTTCTTC. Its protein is CASHRGNVIDEQFF.